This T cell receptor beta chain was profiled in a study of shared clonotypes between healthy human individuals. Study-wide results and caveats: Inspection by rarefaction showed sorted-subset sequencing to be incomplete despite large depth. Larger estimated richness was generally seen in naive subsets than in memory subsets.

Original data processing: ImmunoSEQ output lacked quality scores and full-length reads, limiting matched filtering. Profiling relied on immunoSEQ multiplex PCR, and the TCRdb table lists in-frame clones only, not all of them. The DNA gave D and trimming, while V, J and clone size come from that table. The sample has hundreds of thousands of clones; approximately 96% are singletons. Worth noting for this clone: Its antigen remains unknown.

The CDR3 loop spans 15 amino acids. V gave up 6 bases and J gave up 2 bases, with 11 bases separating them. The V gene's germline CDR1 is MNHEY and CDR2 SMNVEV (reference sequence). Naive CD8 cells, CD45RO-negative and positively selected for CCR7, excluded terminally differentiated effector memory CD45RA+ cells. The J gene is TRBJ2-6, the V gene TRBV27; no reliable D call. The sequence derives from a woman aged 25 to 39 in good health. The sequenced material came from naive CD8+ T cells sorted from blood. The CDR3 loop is CASSPLPAGANVLTF. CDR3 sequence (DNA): TGTGCCAGCAGCCCGCTCCCCGCTGGGGCCAACGTCCTGACTTTC. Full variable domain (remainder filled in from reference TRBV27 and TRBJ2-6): EAQVTQNPRYLITVTGKKLTVTCSQNMNHEYMSWYRQDPGLGLRQIYYSMNVEVTDKGDVPEGYKVSRKEKRNFPLILESPSPNQTSLYFCASSPLPAGANVLTFGAGSRLTVL.